One sample yielded the 15 T cell receptor beta chains listed below, sequenced in a study of T cell repertoires in cytomegalovirus infection (dated by TCRdb to the late 2010s). Which antigens these TCRs recognize remains unknown. TCRdb lists the instrument as Illumina HiSeq 1500. TCRdb took the public reads, trimmed them with fastp at Q25, ran MiXCR for clone calling and kept in-frame beta chains. One record per CDR3 amino acid sequence lists the most common genes and DNA. For this sample there are 250,000 to 300,000 distinct CDR3 sequences; approximately 22% appear just once. In total, the top ten clones hold around 20% of the sample. What the treatment or condition label conveys for this sample: in vitro stimulation with specific CMV peptide epitopes to enrich CMV-specific T cells. The input for sequencing was cultured PBMCs, taken from culture after CMV antigen stimulation. The source of these receptors is a human donor in good health (CMV status not recorded). Some clones in this sample may be carry-over from other donors' samples.

This clonotype was seen only a few times. The chain joins TRBV23-1 to TRBJ2-5; maybe TRBD2 (6 bases). TRBV23-1 is sorted into the ORF group, with uncertain function. V was cut by 1 base and J by 8 bases, with 20 bases left in between. The CDR3 spans 16 residues. The CDR3 DNA reads as TGCGCCAGCAGTCAATTGGAACTAGCTTTATGGGAAACCCAGTACTTC. Its translation: CASSQLELALWETQYF.

This clonotype showed up many times. The chain is built from TRBV7-2 and TRBJ2-3, with a weak D call TRBD1 (5 bases). Trimming cost V 3 bases and J 1 base, with 8 bases left between them. Looked up from germline, CDR1 is SGHTA and CDR2 is FQGNSA. The CDR3 consists of 14 residues. DNA for the CDR3: TGTGCCAGCAGCTTGTTAGGGGGCACAGATACGCAGTATTTT. Translation: CASSLLGGTDTQYF. The variable domain in full, completed from reference TRBV7-2 and TRBJ2-3, reads GAGVSQSPSNKVTEKGKDVELRCDPISGHTALYWYRQSLGQGLEFLIYFQGNSAPDKSGLPSDRFSAERTGGSVSTLTIQRTQQEDSAVYLCASSLLGGTDTQYFGPGTRLTVL.

This clonotype was counted at least ten times. The J gene is TRBJ2-3, the V gene TRBV7-2; the match to TRBD2 covers 7 bases. This CDR3 comprises 17 residues. V trimming: 6 bases; J trimming: 0 bases; junction bases outside the gene matches: 12. CDR1 SGHTA and CDR2 FQGNSA come from the germline V gene. Written as DNA, the CDR3 is TGTGCCAGCAGAACAGCGGGGACTTCATTGAGCACAGATACGCAGTATTTT. Amino acids: CASRTAGTSLSTDTQYF.

This chain links TRBV28 with TRBJ2-7; 8 bases line up with TRBD2. The CDR3 runs 14 residues. Germline CDR1 reads MDHEN; CDR2 reads SYDVKM. J lost 9 bases, V lost 3 bases, and 10 bases had no gene match. Here the CDR3 DNA reads TGTGCCAGCAGTTTGGGCGGGAGGCCCTCGGGGCAGTACTTC. Amino acid sequence: CASSLGGRPSGQYF. The full variable domain, with the rest looked up from reference TRBV28 and TRBJ2-7, is DVKVTQSSRYLVKRTGEKVFLECVQDMDHENMFWYRQDPGLGLRLIYFSYDVKMKEKGDIPEGYSVSREKKERFSLILESASTNQTSMYLCASSLGGRPSGQYFGPGTRLTVT.

The J gene is TRBJ2-2, the V gene TRBV18, with 8 bases aligning to TRBD2. The CDR3 has 16 amino acids. Germline values: CDR1 KGHSH, CDR2 LQKENI. V gave up 0 bases and J gave up 3 bases; unmatched junction bases: 3. CDR3 in amino acids: CASSPPEREYTGELFF. CDR3 sequence (DNA): TGTGCCAGCTCACCACCGGAGCGGGAGTACACCGGGGAGCTGTTTTTT.

This clonotype was detected a few times. This chain connects TRBV12-3 or TRBV12-4 to TRBJ2-1; D may be TRBD2 (6 bases). The CDR3 length is 16 residues. V lost 4 bases and J 2 bases, leaving 15 bases between the germline ends. The CDR3 DNA follows: TGTGCCAGCAGTTCTACCGGGAGTTGGCCCTACAATGAGCAGTTCTTC. Protein: CASSSTGSWPYNEQFF.

This clonotype was seen more than once but under ten times. This chain connects TRBV20-1 to TRBJ2-3; the match to TRBD1 covers 8 bases. Trimming removed 6 bases from V and 0 bases from J; junction bases left unmatched: 5. This CDR3 is built from 14 residues. CDR1 DFQATT and CDR2 SNEGSKA come from the germline V gene (reference sequence). The CDR3 coding sequence is TGCAGTGCCTCACAGGGGGTTAGCACAGATACGCAGTATTTT. This gives the protein CSASQGVSTDTQYF.

This clonotype was detected a few times. The V and J genes are TRBV20-1 and TRBJ2-3, with D unclear. This CDR3 region has 16 residues. Deletions cut 0 bases from V and 1 base from J, with 14 bases between. Germline V gene sequence: CDR1 DFQATT, CDR2 SNEGSKA (reference sequence). As DNA, the CDR3 is TGCAGTGCTAGAGACTGGAAGGTGTTCGGCACAGATACGCAGTATTTT. This sequence encodes CSARDWKVFGTDTQYF.

Only a few counts were recorded for this clonotype. The rearrangement links TRBV7-2 to TRBJ2-1, with D uncertain. The CDR3 is made up of 17 amino acids. The V gene lost 4 bases and the J gene lost 0 bases, with 16 bases spanning the gap. Germline loops: CDR1 SGHTA, CDR2 FQGNSA. The DNA for the CDR3 is TGTGCCAGCAGCTCACTTGAAAGGACCGGCTCCTACAATGAGCAGTTCTTC. This codes for CASSSLERTGSYNEQFF. Variable domain in full (rest from reference TRBV7-2 and TRBJ2-1): GAGVSQSPSNKVTEKGKDVELRCDPISGHTALYWYRQSLGQGLEFLIYFQGNSAPDKSGLPSDRFSAERTGGSVSTLTIQRTQQEDSAVYLCASSSLERTGSYNEQFFGPGTRLTVL.

The chain joins TRBV7-9 to TRBJ1-1; D ambiguous. The germline V gene encodes CDR1 SEHNR and CDR2 FQNEAQ (reference sequence). The V gene lost 2 bases and the J gene lost 10 bases, with 11 bases spanning the gap. This CDR3 spans 12 amino acids. The CDR3 DNA follows: TGTGCCAGCAGCTTATGGTTGGAACGAGCTTTCTTT. Its translation: CASSLWLERAFF.

This clonotype was seen only once. The chain links TRBV5-4 to TRBJ2-1, with 9 bases identical to TRBD1. This CDR3 spans 14 amino acids. The germline V gene encodes CDR1 SGHNT and CDR2 YYREEE (reference sequence). V shed 5 bases, J shed 8 bases, and the junction held 8 bases outside the gene matches. The CDR3 spells CASRKRDREDEQFF. The CDR3 DNA reads TGTGCCAGCAGAAAACGGGACAGGGAGGATGAGCAGTTCTTC.

This clonotype appeared a single time. This clone may be a read error of a much larger clone one base away. The CDR3 reads CASSFLPLVFPDTQYF. The CDR3 DNA reads TGTGCCAGCAGCTTTCTTCCCCTCGTGTTTCCAGATACGCAGTATTTT. V and J are TRBV7-6 and TRBJ2-3; the D is unclear. V lost 3 bases, J lost 4 bases, and 17 bases lay in between. There are 16 residues in the CDR3. CDR1 is SGHVS and CDR2 is FNYEAQ in the germline V gene.

This clonotype was detected ten times or more. The V gene is TRBV7-2, the J gene TRBJ2-3; maybe TRBD1 (6 bases). Germline CDR1 SGHTA, CDR2 FQGNSA. The CDR3 runs 13 residues. Trimming stripped 8 bases from V and 0 bases from J, with 9 bases between. CDR3 sequence (DNA): TGTGCCAGCGGAAGGGGGAGCACAGATACGCAGTATTTT. It specifies CASGRGSTDTQYF.

The rearrangement uses TRBV20-1 and TRBJ2-1; 7 bases agree with TRBD2. Germline values: CDR1 DFQATT, CDR2 SNEGSKA (reference sequence). The ends lost 0 bases at V and 6 bases at J; junction bases unmatched: 8. The length of the CDR3 is 15 residues. The CDR3 protein is CSAREAGAARNEQFF. CDR3 bases: TGCAGTGCTAGAGAGGCGGGAGCGGCTCGCAATGAGCAGTTCTTC.

Only a few counts were recorded for this clonotype. The CDR3 protein is CASSQTGTSGRSSTDTQYF. DNA for the CDR3: TGCGCCAGCAGCCAAACCGGGACTAGCGGGAGGTCGAGCACAGATACGCAGTATTTT. The V gene is TRBV4-1, the J gene TRBJ2-3; 15 nucleotides agree with TRBD2. Losses at the gene ends were 2 bases for V and 0 bases for J; bases not matched to a gene: 6. The CDR3 length is 19 residues. CDR1 MGHRA and CDR2 YSYEKL come from the germline V gene.